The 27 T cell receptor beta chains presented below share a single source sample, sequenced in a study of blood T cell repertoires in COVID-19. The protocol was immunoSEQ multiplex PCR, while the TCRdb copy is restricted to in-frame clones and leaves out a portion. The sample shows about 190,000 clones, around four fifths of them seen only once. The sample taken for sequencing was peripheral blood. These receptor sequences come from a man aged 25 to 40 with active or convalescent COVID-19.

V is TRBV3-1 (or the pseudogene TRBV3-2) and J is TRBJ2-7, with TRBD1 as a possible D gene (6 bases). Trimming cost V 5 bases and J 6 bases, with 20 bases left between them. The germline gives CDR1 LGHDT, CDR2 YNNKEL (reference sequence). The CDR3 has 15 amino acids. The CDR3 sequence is CASSYTGFGVVEQYF. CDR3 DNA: TGTGCCAGCAGCTACACAGGGTTCGGGGTGGTCGAGCAGTACTTC.

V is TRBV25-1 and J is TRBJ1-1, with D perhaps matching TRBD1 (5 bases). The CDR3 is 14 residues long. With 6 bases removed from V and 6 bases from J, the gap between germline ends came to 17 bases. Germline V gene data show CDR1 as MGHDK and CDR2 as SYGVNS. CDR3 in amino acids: CASRPGGARAEAFF. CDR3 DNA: TGTGCCAGCAGGCCAGGTGGGGCCAGGGCTGAAGCTTTCTTT.

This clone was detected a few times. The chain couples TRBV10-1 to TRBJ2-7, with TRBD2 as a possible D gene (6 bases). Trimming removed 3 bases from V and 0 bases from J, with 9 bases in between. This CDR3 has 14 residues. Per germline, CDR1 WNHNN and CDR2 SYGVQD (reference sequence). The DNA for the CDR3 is TGCGCCAGCAGTGAACGGGGGAGCTCCTACGAGCAGTACGTC. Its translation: CASSERGSSYEQYV.

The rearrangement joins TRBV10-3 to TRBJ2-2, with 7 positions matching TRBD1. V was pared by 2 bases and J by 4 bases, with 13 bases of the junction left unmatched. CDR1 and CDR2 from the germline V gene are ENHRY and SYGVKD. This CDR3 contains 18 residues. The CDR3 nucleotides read TGTGCCATCAGTGAGGTGGCAGGGGGAAATATCGGCACCGGGGAGCTGTTTTTT. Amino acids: CAISEVAGGNIGTGELFF.

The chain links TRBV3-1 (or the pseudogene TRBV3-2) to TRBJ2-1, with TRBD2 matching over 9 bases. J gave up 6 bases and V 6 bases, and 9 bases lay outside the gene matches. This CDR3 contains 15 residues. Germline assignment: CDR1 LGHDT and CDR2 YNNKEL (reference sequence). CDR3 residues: CASSSVGGGGNEQFF. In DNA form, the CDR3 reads TGTGCCAGCAGTTCGGTCGGCGGGGGGGGCAATGAGCAGTTCTTC.

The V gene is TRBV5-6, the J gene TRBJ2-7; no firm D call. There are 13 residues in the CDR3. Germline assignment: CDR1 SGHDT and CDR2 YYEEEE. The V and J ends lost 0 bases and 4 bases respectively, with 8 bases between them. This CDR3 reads CASSLVSRYEQYF. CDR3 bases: TGTGCCAGCAGCTTGGTGTCCAGGTACGAGCAGTACTTC.

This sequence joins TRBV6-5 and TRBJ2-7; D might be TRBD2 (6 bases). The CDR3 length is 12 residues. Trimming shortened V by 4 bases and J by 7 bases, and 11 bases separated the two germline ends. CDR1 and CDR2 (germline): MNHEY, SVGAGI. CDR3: CASSWAGSEQYF. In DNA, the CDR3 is TGTGCCAGCAGTTGGGCCGGGAGTGAGCAGTACTTC.

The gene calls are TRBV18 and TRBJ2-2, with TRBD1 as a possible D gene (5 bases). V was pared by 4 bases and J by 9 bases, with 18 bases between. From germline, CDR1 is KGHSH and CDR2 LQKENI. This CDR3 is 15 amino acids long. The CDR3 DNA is TGTGCCAGCTCACAAAACCCCCCCCAGGGAAGGGAGCTGTTTTTT. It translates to CASSQNPPQGRELFF.

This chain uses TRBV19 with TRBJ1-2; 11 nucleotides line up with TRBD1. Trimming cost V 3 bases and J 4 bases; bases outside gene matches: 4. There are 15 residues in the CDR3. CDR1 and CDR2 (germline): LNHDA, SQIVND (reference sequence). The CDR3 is CASSMPGQGGYGYTF. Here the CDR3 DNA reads TGTGCCAGTAGTATGCCGGGACAGGGGGGCTATGGCTACACCTTC.

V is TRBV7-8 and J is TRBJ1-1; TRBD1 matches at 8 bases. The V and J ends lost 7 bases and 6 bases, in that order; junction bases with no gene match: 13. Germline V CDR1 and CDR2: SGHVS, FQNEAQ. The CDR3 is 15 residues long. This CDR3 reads CASTSLGTGSAEAFF. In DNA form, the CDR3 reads TGTGCCAGCACCTCGCTGGGGACAGGATCGGCTGAAGCTTTCTTT.

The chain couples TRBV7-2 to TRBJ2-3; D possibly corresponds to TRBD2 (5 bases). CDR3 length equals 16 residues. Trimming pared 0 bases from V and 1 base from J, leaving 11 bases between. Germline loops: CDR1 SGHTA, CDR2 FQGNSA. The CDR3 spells CASSLAPGMGTDTQYF. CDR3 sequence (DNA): TGTGCCAGCAGCTTAGCCCCGGGGATGGGCACAGATACGCAGTATTTT.

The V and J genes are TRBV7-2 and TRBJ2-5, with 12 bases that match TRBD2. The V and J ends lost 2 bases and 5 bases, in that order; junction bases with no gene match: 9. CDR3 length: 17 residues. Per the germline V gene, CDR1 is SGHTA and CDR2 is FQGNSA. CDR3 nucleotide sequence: TGTGCCAGCAGCTTAAGGCCGACTAGCGGGAGCGAGGAGACCCAGTACTTC. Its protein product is CASSLRPTSGSEETQYF.

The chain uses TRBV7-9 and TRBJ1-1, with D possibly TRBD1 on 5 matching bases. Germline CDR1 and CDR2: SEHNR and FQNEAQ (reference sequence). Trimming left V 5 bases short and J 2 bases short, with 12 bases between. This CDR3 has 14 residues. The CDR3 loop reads CASSPKTANTEAFF. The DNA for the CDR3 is TGTGCCAGCAGCCCAAAGACAGCAAACACTGAAGCTTTCTTT.

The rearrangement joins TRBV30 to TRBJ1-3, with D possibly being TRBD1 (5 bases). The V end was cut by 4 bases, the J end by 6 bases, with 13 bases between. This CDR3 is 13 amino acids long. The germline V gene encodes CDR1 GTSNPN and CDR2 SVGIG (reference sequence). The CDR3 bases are TGTGCCTGGACCTTATCACAGGAAAACACCATATATTTT. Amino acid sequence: CAWTLSQENTIYF.

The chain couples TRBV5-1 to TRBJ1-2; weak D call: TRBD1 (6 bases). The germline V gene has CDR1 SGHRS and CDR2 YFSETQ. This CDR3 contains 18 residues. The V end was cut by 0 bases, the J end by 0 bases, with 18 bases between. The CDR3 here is CASSLDPGGATANYGYTF. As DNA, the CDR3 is TGCGCCAGCAGCTTGGATCCGGGGGGCGCGACAGCTAACTATGGCTACACCTTC.

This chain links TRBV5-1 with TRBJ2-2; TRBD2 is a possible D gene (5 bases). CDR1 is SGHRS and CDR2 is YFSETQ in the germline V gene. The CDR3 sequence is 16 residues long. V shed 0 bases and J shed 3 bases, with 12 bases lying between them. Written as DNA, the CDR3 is TGCGCCAGCAGCTTGGGAAGCGGATGGGACACCGGGGAGCTGTTTTTT. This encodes CASSLGSGWDTGELFF.

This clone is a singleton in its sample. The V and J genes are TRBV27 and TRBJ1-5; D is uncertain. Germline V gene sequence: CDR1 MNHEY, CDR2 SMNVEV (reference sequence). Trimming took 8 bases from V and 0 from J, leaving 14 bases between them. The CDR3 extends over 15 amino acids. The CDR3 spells CASGPLSYSNQPQHF. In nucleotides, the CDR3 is TGTGCCAGCGGCCCCCTCAGTTATAGCAATCAGCCCCAGCATTTT.

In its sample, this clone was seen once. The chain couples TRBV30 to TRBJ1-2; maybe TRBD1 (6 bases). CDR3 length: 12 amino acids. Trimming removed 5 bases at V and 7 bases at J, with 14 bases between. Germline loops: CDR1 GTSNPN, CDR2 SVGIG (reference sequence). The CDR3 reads CAWGRDNAGYTF. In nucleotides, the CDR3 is TGTGCCTGGGGACGGGACAATGCTGGCTACACCTTC.

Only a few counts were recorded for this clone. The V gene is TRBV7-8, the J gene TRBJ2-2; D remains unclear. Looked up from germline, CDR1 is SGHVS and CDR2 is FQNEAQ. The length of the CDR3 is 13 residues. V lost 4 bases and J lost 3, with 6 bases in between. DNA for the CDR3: TGTGCCAGCAGCTACCTATACACCGGGGAGCTGTTTTTT. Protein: CASSYLYTGELFF.

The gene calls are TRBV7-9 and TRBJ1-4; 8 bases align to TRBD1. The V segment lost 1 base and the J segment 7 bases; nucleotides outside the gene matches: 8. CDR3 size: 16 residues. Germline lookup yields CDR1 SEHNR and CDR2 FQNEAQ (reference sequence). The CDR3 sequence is CASSLGVDRGGEKLFF. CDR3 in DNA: TGTGCCAGCAGCTTAGGGGTTGACAGGGGAGGTGAAAAACTGTTTTTT.

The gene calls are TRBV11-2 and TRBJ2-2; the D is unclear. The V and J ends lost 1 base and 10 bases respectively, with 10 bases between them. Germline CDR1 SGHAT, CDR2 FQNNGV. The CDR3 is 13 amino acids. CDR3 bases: TGTGCCAGCAGCTTAGGAGGCCTGTCGGAGCTGTTTTTT. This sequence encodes CASSLGGLSELFF.

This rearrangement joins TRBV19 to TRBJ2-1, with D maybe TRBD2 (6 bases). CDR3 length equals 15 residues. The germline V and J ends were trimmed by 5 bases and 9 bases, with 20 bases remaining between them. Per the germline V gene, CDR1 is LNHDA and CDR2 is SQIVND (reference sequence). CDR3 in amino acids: CASSSQRAPVGEQFF. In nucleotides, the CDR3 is TGTGCCAGTAGTTCTCAGCGGGCCCCGGTAGGTGAGCAGTTCTTC.

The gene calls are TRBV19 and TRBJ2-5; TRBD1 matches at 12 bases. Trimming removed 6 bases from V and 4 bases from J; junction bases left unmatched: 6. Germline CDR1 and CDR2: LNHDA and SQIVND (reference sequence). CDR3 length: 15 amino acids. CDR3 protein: CASSLGTGGLETQYF. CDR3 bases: TGTGCCAGTAGCCTAGGGACAGGGGGCTTAGAGACCCAGTACTTC.

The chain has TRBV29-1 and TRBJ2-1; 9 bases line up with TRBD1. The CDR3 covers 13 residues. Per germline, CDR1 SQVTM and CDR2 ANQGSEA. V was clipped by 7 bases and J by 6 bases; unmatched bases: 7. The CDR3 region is CSAPGQGFNEQFF. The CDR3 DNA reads TGCAGCGCACCGGGACAGGGTTTCAATGAGCAGTTCTTC.

The DNA for the CDR3 is TGTGCCAGCAGTCAAACTAGCGGGACCTACAATGAGCAGTTCTTC. Translated, it gives CASSQTSGTYNEQFF. The chain joins TRBV6-2 or TRBV6-3 to TRBJ2-1, with 10 bases aligning to TRBD2. V was clipped by 5 bases and J by 2 bases; unmatched bases: 3. The germline V gene has CDR1 MNHEY and CDR2 SVGEGT. There are 15 residues in the CDR3.

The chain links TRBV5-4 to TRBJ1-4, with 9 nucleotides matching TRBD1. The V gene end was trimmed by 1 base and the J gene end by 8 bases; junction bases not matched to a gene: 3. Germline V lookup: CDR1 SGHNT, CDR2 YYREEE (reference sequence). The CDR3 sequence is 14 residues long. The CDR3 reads CASSLTGGGEKLFF. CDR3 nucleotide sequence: TGTGCCAGCAGCTTGACAGGGGGCGGCGAAAAACTGTTTTTT.

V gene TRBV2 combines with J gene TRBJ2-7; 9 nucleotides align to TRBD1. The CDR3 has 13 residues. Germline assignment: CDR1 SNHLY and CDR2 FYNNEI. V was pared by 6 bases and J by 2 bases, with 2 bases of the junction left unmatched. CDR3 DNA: TGTGCCAGCAGGGGACAGGGAACCTACGAGCAGTACTTC. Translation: CASRGQGTYEQYF.